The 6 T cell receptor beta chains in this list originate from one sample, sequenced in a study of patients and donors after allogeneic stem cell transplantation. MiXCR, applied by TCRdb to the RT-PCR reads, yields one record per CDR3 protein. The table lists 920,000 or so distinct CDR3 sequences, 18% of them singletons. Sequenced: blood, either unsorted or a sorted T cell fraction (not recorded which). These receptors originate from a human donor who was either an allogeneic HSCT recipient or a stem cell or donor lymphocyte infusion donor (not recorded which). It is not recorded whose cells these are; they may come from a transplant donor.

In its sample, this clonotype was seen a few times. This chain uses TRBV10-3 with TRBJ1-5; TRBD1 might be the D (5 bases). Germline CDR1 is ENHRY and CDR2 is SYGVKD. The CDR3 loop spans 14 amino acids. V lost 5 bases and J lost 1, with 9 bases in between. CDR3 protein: CAISTRESNQPQHF. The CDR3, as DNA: TGTGCCATCAGTACCAGGGAGAGCAATCAGCCCCAGCATTTT.

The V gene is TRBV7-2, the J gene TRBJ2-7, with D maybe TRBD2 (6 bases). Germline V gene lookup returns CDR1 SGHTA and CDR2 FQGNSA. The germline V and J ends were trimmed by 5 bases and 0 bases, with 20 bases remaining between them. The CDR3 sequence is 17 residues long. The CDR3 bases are TGTGCCAGCAGCGTCCCGTTCAGCGGGCCAAGCTCCTACGAGCAGTACTTC. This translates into CASSVPFSGPSSYEQYF.

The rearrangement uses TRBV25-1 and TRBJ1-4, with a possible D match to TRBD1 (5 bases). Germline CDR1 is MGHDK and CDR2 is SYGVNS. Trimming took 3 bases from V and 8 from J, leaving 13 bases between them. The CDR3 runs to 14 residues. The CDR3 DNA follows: TGTGCCAGCAGTGATGGGGGAACTTGGGAAAAACTGTTTTTT. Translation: CASSDGGTWEKLFF.

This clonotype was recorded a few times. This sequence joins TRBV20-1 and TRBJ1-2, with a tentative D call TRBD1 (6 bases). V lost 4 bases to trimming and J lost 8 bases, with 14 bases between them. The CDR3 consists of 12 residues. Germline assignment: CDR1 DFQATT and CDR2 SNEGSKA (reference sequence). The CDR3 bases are TGCAGTGCTAAACCAGGGGAAGGAGGCTACACCTTC. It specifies CSAKPGEGGYTF.

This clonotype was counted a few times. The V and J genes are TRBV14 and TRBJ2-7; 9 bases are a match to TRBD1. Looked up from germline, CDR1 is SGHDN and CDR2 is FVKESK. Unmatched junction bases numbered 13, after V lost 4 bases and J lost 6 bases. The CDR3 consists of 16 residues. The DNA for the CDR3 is TGTGCCAGCAGCCCGGCTCCGGGACAGGGAGAATTCGAGCAGTACTTC. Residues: CASSPAPGQGEFEQYF.

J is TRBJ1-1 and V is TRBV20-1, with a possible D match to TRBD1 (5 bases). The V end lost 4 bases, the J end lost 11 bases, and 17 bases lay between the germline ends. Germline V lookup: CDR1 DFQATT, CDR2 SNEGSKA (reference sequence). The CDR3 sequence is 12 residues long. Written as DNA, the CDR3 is TGCAGTGCTACCATAGAGGGGTTTGGGGCTTTCTTT. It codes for CSATIEGFGAFF.